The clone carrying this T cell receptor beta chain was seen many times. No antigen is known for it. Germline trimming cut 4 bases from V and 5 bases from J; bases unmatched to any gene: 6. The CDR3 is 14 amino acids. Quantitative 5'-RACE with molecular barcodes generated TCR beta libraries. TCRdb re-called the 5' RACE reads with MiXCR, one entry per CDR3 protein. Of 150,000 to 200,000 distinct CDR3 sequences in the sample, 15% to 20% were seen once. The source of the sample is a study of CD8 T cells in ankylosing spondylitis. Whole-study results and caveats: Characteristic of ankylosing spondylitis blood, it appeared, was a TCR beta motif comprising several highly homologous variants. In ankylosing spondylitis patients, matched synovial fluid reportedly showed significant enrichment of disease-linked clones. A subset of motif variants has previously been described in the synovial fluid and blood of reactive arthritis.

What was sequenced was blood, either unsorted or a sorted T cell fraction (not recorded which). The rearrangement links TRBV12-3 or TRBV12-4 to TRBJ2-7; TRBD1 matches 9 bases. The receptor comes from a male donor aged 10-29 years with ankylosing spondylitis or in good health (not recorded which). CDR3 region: CASSSGQGRHEQYF. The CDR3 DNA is TGTGCCAGCAGTTCGGGACAGGGACGGCACGAGCAGTACTTC.